This T cell receptor (beta chain) stems from a study of T cells in Graves' hyperthyroidism and ophthalmopathy. From germline, CDR1 is LGHNA and CDR2 YSLEER. The CDR3 is 15 amino acids. Unmatched junction bases numbered 8, after V lost 4 bases and J lost 2 bases. Amplified TCR beta CDR3 regions derived from RNA transcripts. First-round RT-PCR targeting the TCR CDR3 was performed with the HTBI primer set. TCRdb processed the multiplex PCR reads anew with MiXCR; each CDR3 protein has one entry. This table has some 210,000 distinct CDR3 sequences, 17% appearing once. Sample: blood. The sequence came from a man aged 45-65 years with Graves' hyperthyroidism. The chain has TRBV4-3 and TRBJ2-7, with TRBD1 matching 7 bases. The CDR3 region has the DNA TGCGCCAGCAGCCTAGGGACAGAAGGACCCTACGAGCAGTACTTC. Amino acid sequence: CASSLGTEGPYEQYF.